This T cell receptor (beta chain) was recorded in a study of cytomegalovirus exposure and HLA in healthy donors. Study-wide results and caveats: According to a later analysis, TCR clusters from the first cohort tended to co-occur in the 120 or so validation repertoires. In vitro checks showed that a few CMV-associated chains really do target CMV antigens.

As regards this clone: The antigen is not known.

Produced via immunoSEQ multiplex PCR; TCRdb's table is partial and in-frame only. The table includes a few hundred thousand clones, 75% to 90% detected once. Trimming removed 4 bases from V and 4 bases from J; junction bases left unmatched: 13. CDR1 is SGHRS, CDR2 YFSETQ, per germline. The CDR3 is 16 residues long. The TCR sequence derives from a woman aged 18-29 years in good health and CMV-seronegative. The V and J genes are TRBV5-1 and TRBJ2-5; 7 positions agree with TRBD2. The material sequenced was PBMCs. The CDR3 reads CASSGKPGTNRETQYF. The CDR3 bases are TGCGCCAGCAGCGGAAAACCCGGGACTAATAGAGAGACCCAGTACTTC.